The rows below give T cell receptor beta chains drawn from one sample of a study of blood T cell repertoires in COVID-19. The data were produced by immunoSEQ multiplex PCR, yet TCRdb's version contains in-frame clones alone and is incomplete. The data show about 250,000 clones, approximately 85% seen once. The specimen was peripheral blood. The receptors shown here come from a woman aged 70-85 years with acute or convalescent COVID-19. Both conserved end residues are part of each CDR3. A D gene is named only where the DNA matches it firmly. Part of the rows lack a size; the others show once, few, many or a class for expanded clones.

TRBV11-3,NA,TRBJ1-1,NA,TGTGCCAGCAGCTTAGTCAGGGGACGCACTGAAGCTTTCTTT,CASSLVRGRTEAFF
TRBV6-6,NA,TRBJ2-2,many,TGTGCCAGCAGGAAAACTGCAACGAACACCGGGGAGCTGTTTTTT,CASRKTATNTGELFF
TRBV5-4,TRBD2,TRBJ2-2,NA,TGTGCCAGCAGCATTCGACTAGCCTTAAACACCGGGGAGCTGTTTTTT,CASSIRLALNTGELFF
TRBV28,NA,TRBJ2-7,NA,TGTGCCAGCAGTTTAGGCCAGGGAGAGCAGTACTTC,CASSLGQGEQYF
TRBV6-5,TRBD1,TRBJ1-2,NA,TGTGCCAGCAGGTACAGGGGTCACTATGGCTACACCTTC,CASRYRGHYGYTF
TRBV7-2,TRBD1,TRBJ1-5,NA,TGTGCCAGCAGCTTATATGGTACAGGGGGGAGCAATCAGCCCCAGCATTTT,CASSLYGTGGSNQPQHF
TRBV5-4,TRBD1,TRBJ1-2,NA,TGTGCCAGCAGCTTGTACGACGGGACAGGGAATGGCTACACCTTC,CASSLYDGTGNGYTF
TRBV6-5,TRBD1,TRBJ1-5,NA,TGTGCCAGTTCTGAACAGGGGAATAGCAATCAGCCCCAGCATTTT,CASSEQGNSNQPQHF
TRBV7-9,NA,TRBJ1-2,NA,TGTGCCAGCAGCTTATTGGGCATACTTACGTATGGCTACACCTTC,CASSLLGILTYGYTF
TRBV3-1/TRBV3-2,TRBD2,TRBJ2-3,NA,TGTGCCAGCAGCGAACAGGGACTAGCGGGGTCAGATACGCAGTATTTT,CASSEQGLAGSDTQYF
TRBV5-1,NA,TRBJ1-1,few,TGCGCCAGCAGCCCCCTGTGGGGCCCGAACACTGAAGCTTTCTTT,CASSPLWGPNTEAFF
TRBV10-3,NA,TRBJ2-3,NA,TGTGCCATCAGTGTTCAGGGGACAGATACGCAGTATTTT,CAISVQGTDTQYF
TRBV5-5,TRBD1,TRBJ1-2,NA,TGTGCCAGCAGCTTGGGACAGGGGTATCGAGGCTACACCTTC,CASSLGQGYRGYTF
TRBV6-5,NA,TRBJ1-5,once,TGTGCCAGCAGCCGAGAGGGGGTCCAGCCCCAGCATTTT,CASSREGVQPQHF
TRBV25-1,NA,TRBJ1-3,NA,TGTGCCAGCAGTGAATTGGGTGGACAGCCCTCTGGAAACACCATATATTTT,CASSELGGQPSGNTIYF
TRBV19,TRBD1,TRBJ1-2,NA,TGTGCCAGTAGTCCATCCGGGACAGCTGTCAACTATGGCTACACCTTC,CASSPSGTAVNYGYTF
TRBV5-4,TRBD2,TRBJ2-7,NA,TGTGCCAGCAGCGCGGCGGGACTAGCGGGGGGCGAGCAGTACTTC,CASSAAGLAGGEQYF
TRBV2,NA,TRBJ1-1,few,TGTGCCAGCAGCACAGAGCACACTGAAGCTTTCTTT,CASSTEHTEAFF
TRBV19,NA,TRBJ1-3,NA,TGTGCCAGTAGTATTGAGCGAGGAAACACCATATATTTT,CASSIERGNTIYF
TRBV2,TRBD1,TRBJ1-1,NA,TGTGCCAGCAGTGCCTTGGACAGGGCGAACACTGAAGCTTTCTTT,CASSALDRANTEAFF
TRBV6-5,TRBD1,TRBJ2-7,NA,TGTGCCAGAGTTACCATGGACAGGGCCTACGAGCAGTACTTC,CARVTMDRAYEQYF
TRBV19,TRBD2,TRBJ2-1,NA,TGTGCCAGTAGTGGATCTAGCGGGGGCGTGTCTGGGCAGTTCTTC,CASSGSSGGVSGQFF
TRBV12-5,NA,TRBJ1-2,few,TGTGCTAGTGGTTTGGGAGGGGGAGGCTACACCTTC,CASGLGGGGYTF
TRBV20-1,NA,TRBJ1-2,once,TGCAGTGCTAGGGGGGGAAACGGCTACACCTTC,CSARGGNGYTF
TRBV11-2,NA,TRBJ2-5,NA,TGTGCCAGCAGCTCGGGTCCTAAGGGGGAGACCCAGTACTTC,CASSSGPKGETQYF
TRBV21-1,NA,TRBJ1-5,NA,TGTGCCAGCGCGAACCCGGACAGGGGCCCCCGCTGGCTCCAGCATTTT,CASANPDRGPRWLQHF
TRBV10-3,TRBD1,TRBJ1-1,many,TGTGCCATCGGGGACAGGGCCACTGAAGCTTTCTTT,CAIGDRATEAFF
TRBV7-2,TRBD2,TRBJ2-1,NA,TGTGCCAGCAGTCCCGGGACTAGCGTCTCCCCTGAGCAGTTCTTC,CASSPGTSVSPEQFF
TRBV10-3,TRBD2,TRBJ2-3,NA,TGTGCCATCAGTGAGAGGGGACTAGTAACAGATACGCAGTATTTT,CAISERGLVTDTQYF
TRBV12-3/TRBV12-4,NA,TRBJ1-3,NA,TGTGCCAGCAGATTCGACAGTGGACACACCATATATTTT,CASRFDSGHTIYF
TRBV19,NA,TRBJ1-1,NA,TGTGCCAGTAGTATAGGAAAGGGGTGGAGCACTGAAGCTTTCTTT,CASSIGKGWSTEAFF
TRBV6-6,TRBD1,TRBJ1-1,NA,TGTGCCAGCAGGACCGGGACAGGGACTGAAGCTTTCTTT,CASRTGTGTEAFF
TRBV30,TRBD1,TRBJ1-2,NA,TGTGCATCCGGGACAGGGGGCGCTTACTATGGCTACACCTTC,CASGTGGAYYGYTF
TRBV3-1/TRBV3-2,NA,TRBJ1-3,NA,TGTGCCAGCAGCCAACCAATCTCTGGAAACACCATATATTTT,CASSQPISGNTIYF
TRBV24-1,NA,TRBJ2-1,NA,TGTGCCACCAGTGATTTTACAGGGTGGAATGAGCAGTTCTTC,CATSDFTGWNEQFF
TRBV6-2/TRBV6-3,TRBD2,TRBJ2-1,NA,TGTGCCAGCAGTTACTCGATGAGCGGGGGTTCCCGGGATGAGCAGTTCTTC,CASSYSMSGGSRDEQFF
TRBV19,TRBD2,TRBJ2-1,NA,TGTGCCAGTAGTCTAGCGGGGTACAATGAGCAGTTCTTC,CASSLAGYNEQFF
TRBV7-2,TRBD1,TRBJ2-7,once,TGTGCCAGCAGGACAGGGATTCCCTACGAGCAGTACTTC,CASRTGIPYEQYF
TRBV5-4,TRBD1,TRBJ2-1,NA,TGTGCCAGCAGCACTCCGGGACAGGTATCCTACAATGAGCAGTTCTTC,CASSTPGQVSYNEQFF
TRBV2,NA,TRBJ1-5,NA,TGTGCCAGCAGTGCTGACAGTCATAGCAATCAGCCCCAGCATTTT,CASSADSHSNQPQHF
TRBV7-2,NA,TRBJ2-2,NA,TGTGCCAGCAGGAATATTAGGACAGCTAGGAACCCCGGGGAGCTGTTTTTT,CASRNIRTARNPGELFF
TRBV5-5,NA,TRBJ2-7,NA,TGTGCCAGCAGCTCAGAGGGCCACAGCTCCTACGAGCAGTACTTC,CASSSEGHSSYEQYF
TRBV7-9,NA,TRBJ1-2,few,TGTGCCAGCAGCTTAGTTGGGGGGGCGACCTATGGCTACACCTTC,CASSLVGGATYGYTF
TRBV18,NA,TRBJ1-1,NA,TGTGCCAGCTCACCACCTCCACGGAGTGGAGGTGAAGCTTTCTTT,CASSPPPRSGGEAFF
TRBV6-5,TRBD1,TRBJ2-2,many,TGTGCCAGCAGTTACGGGACAGAGCCGAACACCGGGGAGCTGTTTTTT,CASSYGTEPNTGELFF
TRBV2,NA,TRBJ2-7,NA,TGTGCCAGCGCTAGCACCCTCGGCTACGAGCAGTACTTC,CASASTLGYEQYF
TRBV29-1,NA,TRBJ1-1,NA,TGCAGTGAGAGGGCAGACACTGAAGCTTTCTTT,CSERADTEAFF
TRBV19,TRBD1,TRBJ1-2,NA,TGTGCCAGTAGGGGACAGACTAACTATGGCTACACCTTC,CASRGQTNYGYTF
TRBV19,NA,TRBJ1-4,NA,TGTGCCAGTAGTAGCCAGGGATATGAAAAACTGTTTTTT,CASSSQGYEKLFF
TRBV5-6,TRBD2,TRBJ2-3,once,TGTGCCAGCAGCTTGATAGCGGGGGGGCGAGATACGCAGTATTTT,CASSLIAGGRDTQYF
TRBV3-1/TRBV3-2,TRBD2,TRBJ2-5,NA,TGTGCCAGCAGCTGGGTGGGGAGCGGGGGCCAAGAGACCCAGTACTTC,CASSWVGSGGQETQYF
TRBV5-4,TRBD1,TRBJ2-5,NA,TGTGCCAGCAGCCCCCAGGGGGCTCGTGAGACCCAGTACTTC,CASSPQGARETQYF
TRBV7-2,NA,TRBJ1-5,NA,TGTGCCAGCAGCTTTTCCGGGGGTGACAATCAGCCCCAGCATTTT,CASSFSGGDNQPQHF
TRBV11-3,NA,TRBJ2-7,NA,TGTGCCAGCAGCTCCTCGGGAATCTACGAGCAGTACTTC,CASSSSGIYEQYF